These T cell receptor beta chains were read from a single sample in a study of Ad26.COV2.S vaccination and SARS-CoV-2 variants. Sequenced by immunoSEQ multiplex PCR; TCRdb stores in-frame clones only, minus some. The table lists approximately 360,000 clones, under 90% of them singletons, with approximately 7.8% in the top ten. The sequences come from peripheral blood, collected in a trial of Ad26.COV2.S vaccine versus placebo. These receptors originate from a person between 18 and 65 years old who received the Ad26.COV2.S COVID-19 vaccine or a placebo. Each CDR3 is given without its conserved first and last residue. A D gene is named only where the DNA matches it firmly.

TRBV5-1,TRBJ1-5,.,ASSLSGYQPQH
TRBV29-1,TRBJ1-2,TRBD1,SVDGQGGYSYT
TRBV5-1,TRBJ2-6,.,ASSPGGTGANVLT
TRBV7-9,TRBJ2-1,TRBD2,ASSFASGFGEQF
TRBV7-3,TRBJ2-1,TRBD2,ASSPYPSGGAGEQF
TRBV18,TRBJ1-6,.,ASSPRSAGQGNSPLH
TRBV6-5,TRBJ1-1,.,ASSQGPEAF
TRBV19,TRBJ2-2,.,ASSISGGGTGELF
TRBV5-4,TRBJ2-7,.,ASSAHLNEQY
TRBV5-1,TRBJ2-3,.,ASSLVGDTQY
TRBV12-1,TRBJ1-4,.,ASIIRAPGEEKLF
TRBV11-3,TRBJ1-6,TRBD1,ASSLSGTGNSPLH
TRBV19,TRBJ2-5,TRBD2,ASSFRLAGTQETQY
TRBV5-1,TRBJ2-5,TRBD2,ASTRAAGGDQETQY
TRBV19,TRBJ2-1,TRBD2,ATRTLTSGRYNEQF
TRBV6-5,TRBJ1-1,.,ASSYEGNTEAF
TRBV6-5,TRBJ2-1,TRBD2,ASRLAGGSYNEQF
TRBV7-9,TRBJ2-2,.,ASSPDRKYTGELF
TRBV5-1,TRBJ2-1,.,ASSLVGQGTYNEQF
TRBV7-9,TRBJ1-2,.,ASSLGAGSFANYGYT
TRBV6-5,TRBJ2-1,.,ASRTSNEQF
TRBV3-1/TRBV3-2,TRBJ2-5,.,ASSPDVGQETQY
TRBV27,TRBJ2-7,.,ASSLKDGRAYEQY
TRBV5-4,TRBJ2-1,TRBD2,ASSLVSLAGVLQNEQF
TRBV7-9,TRBJ1-4,TRBD1,ASRPTGRTNEKLF
TRBV7-2,TRBJ2-3,TRBD2,ASSLRGLAGVIDTQY
TRBV30,TRBJ1-5,TRBD1,AWSDRGRTPQH
TRBV6-5,TRBJ1-2,TRBD1,ASRTGGRAYGYT
TRBV7-9,TRBJ1-4,.,ASILRRGPTNEKLF